This TCR beta chain was recorded in a study of monozygotic twins with inflammatory bowel disease. Study outcomes and limitations: Differing T cell subtypes remained indistinguishable. Variability in patient repertoires may have come partly from differing immunosuppressive treatments. The study found lower TCRbeta diversity (inverse Simpson) in IBD patients than in healthy co-twins.

The CDR3 is made up of 14 amino acids. Germline CDR1 SGHRS, CDR2 YFSETQ. TCRdb reprocessed the 5' RACE reads and stores each CDR3 protein as one record, lacking DNA. The sample holds 200,000 to 250,000 distinct CDR3 sequences. As concerns this clonotype: Its antigen is not known.

This clonotype originated in a human donor with ulcerative colitis or Crohn's disease, or a healthy co-twin of an affected twin (not recorded which). V usage is TRBV5-1 and J usage is TRBJ1-4; TCRdb returns TRBD1, unconfirmable since there is no DNA. Sequences were obtained from blood. The CDR3 region is CASSHTGGNEKLFF. The entire variable domain, with the rest obtained from reference TRBV5-1 and TRBJ1-4, is as follows: KAGVTQTPRYLIKTRGQQVTLSCSPISGHRSVSWYQQTPGQGLQFLFEYFSETQRNKGNFPGRFSGRQFSNSRSEMNVSTLELGDSALYLCASSHTGGNEKLFFGSGTQLSVL.